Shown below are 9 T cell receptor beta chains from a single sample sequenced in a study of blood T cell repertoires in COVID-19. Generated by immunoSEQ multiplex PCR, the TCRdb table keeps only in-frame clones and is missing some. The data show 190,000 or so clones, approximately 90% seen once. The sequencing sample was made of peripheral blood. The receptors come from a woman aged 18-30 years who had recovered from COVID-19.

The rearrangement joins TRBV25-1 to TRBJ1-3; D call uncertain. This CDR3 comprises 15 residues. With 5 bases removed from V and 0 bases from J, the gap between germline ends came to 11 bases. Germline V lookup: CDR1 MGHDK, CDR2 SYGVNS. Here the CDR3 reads CASSLGLSSGNTIYF. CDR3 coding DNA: TGTGCCAGCAGTCTGGGCCTGAGCTCTGGAAACACCATATATTTT.

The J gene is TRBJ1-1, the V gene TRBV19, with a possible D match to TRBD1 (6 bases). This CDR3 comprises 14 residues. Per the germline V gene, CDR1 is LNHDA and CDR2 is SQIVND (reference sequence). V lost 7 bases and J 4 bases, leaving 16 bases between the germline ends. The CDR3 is CASKEGGRGTEAFF. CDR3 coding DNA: TGTGCCAGTAAAGAGGGGGGGAGGGGCACTGAAGCTTTCTTT.

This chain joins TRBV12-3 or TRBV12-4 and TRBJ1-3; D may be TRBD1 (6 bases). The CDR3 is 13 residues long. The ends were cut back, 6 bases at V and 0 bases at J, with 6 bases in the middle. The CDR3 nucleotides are TGTGCCAGCAGACAGGGCTCTGGAAACACCATATATTTT. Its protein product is CASRQGSGNTIYF.

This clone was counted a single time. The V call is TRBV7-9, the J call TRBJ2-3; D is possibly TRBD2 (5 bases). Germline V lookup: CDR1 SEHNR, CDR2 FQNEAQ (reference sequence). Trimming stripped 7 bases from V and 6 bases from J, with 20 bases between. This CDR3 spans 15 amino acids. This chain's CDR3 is CASNYGLPVEDTQYF. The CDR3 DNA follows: TGTGCCAGCAACTACGGACTGCCAGTTGAGGATACGCAGTATTTT.

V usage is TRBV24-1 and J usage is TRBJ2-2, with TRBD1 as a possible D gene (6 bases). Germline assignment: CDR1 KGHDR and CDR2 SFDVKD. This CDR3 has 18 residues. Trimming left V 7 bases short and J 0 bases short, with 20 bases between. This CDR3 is CATSDRFPGHTNTGELFF. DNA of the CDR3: TGTGCCACCAGCGACCGCTTTCCGGGACACACGAACACCGGGGAGCTGTTTTTT.

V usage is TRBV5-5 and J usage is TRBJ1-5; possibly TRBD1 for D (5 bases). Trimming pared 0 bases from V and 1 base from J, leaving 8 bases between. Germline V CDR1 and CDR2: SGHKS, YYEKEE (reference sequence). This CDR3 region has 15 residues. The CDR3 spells CASSLEGQSNQPQHF. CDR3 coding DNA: TGTGCCAGCAGCTTGGAGGGGCAGAGCAATCAGCCCCAGCATTTT.

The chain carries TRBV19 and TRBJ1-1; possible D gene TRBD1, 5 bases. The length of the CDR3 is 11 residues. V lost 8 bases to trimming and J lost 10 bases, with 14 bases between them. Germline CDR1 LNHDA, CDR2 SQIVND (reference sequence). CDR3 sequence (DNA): TGTGCCAGTTTGGGGCTCACGGGAGCTTTCTTT. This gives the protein CASLGLTGAFF.

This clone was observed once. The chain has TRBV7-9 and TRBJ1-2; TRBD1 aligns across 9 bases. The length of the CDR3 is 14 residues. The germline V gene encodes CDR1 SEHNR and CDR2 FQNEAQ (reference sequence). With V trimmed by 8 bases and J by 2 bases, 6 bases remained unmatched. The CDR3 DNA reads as TGTGCCAGCGGCCGGGACAGGGCCAACTATGGCTACACCTTC. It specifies CASGRDRANYGYTF. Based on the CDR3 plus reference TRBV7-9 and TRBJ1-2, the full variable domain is DTGVSQNPRHKITKRGQNVTFRCDPISEHNRLYWYRQTLGQGPEFLTYFQNEAQLEKSRLLSDRFSAERPKGSFSTLEIQRTEQGDSAMYLCASGRDRANYGYTFGSGTRLTVV.

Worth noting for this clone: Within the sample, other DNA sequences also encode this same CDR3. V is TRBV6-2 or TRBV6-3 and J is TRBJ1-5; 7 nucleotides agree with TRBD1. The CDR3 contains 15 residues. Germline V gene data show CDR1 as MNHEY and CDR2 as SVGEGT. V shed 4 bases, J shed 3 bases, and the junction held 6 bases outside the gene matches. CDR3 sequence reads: CASSFQGVYNQPQHF. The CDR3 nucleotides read TGTGCCAGCAGTTTCCAGGGGGTATACAATCAGCCCCAGCATTTT.